This TCR beta chain was sequenced during a study of shared clonotypes between healthy human individuals. Tens of millions of PBMCs supplied genomic DNA for unsorted samples. Profiling relied on immunoSEQ multiplex PCR, and the TCRdb table lists in-frame clones only, not all of them. The repertoire holds some 490,000 clones, with around 80% as singletons. This CDR3 has 16 residues. The germline CDR1 and CDR2 sequences are SNHLY and FYNNEI. The V and J ends lost 4 bases and 7 bases, in that order; junction bases with no gene match: 7. This clone showed up just a few times. The specimen sequenced was PBMCs. The rearrangement links TRBV2 to TRBJ2-2; TRBD2 matches at 12 bases. The sequence derives from a middle-aged woman in good health. Some clones in this sample may be carry-over from other donors' samples. The CDR3 loop reads CASSAQTSGSGGELFF. CDR3 sequence (DNA): TGTGCCAGCAGTGCCCAGACTAGCGGGAGTGGCGGGGAGCTGTTTTTT. Full variable domain (rest looked up from reference TRBV2 and TRBJ2-2): EPEVTQTPSHQVTQMGQEVILRCVPISNHLYFYWYRQILGQKVEFLVSFYNNEISEKSEIFDDQFSVERPDGSNFTLKIRSTKLEDSAMYFCASSAQTSGSGGELFFGEGSRLTVL.